This TCR beta chain was captured in a study of blood T cell repertoires in COVID-19 (dated by TCRdb to between 2020 and 2021). Context from the whole study: Samples from collaborators originated in the United States, Italy and Spain and spanned both the acute and convalescent phases of COVID-19. The material from the prospective study consisted of cDNA or gDNA derived from T cells, B-cell-depleted T cells, or PBMCs. Subjects who had been exposed to COVID-19, were actively infected with it, or had recovered from it provided the deeply sampled blood TCRbeta repertoires that made up the dataset. The repertoires were released in a freely available public database intended as a resource for research on the immune response to SARS-CoV-2. Samples were obtained from the ongoing ImmuneRACE study (first 160 participants) and from about 1,300 subjects provided by 6 global collaborators. A de-identified subject ID, COVID-19 status, age in years and sex were almost always included in the sample metadata. HLA class I and class II types, where available, came from metadata supplied by the sample provider rather than from assay-based typing.

TCRbeta CDR3 regions were amplified from genomic DNA using the immunoSEQ Assay, a bias-controlled multiplex PCR. As for the authors' bioinformatics: The number of nucleated cells in each sample was estimated by amplification of reference gene primers within the assay. Sequence reads were collapsed and filtered to measure the absolute abundance of every unique TCRbeta CDR3 rearrangement. For each sample, productive Simpson clonality was calculated by taking the square root of Simpson's diversity index across productive rearrangements. TCRdb limited this immuneACCESS table to in-frame rearrangements with V and J called. A share of clones is missing; checked studies link under half to unresolved V genes, and the rest is unexplained. The V and J calls and the clone size are those of that table, but D and trimming were determined from the DNA. The sample records about 170,000 clones, around four fifths of which are singletons. Of the sample, approximately 8.2% falls within the top ten clones.

One collaborating source in Seattle enrolled patients during active infection and followed them longitudinally through the course of disease. The collaborating institutions used their own protocols to collect whole blood in K2EDTA tubes. For TCRbeta analysis, collaborators shipped samples in one of three forms: frozen whole blood, isolated PBMCs, or DNA extracted from either of those sample types. This clone came up a few times. Its antigen has not been determined. Within one base of it there is no much larger clone, and no base qualities were kept. The full study reports these points: How much clinical and demographic metadata was included differed by source and by participant, and the metadata was provided uncurated.

V drops 5 bases and J drops 7 bases, leaving 12 bases in between. CDR1 is given as SGHTA and CDR2 as FQGTGA, both from the germline V gene. There are 12 amino acids in the CDR3, from cysteine to phenylalanine inclusive. Left in the record is the CDR3 DNA by itself, 36 bases read in frame from the first base. The receptor was isolated from a woman older than 75 with COVID-19, enrolled during active disease. The material sequenced was peripheral blood. The chain uses TRBV7-3 and TRBJ2-7, and the D gene may be TRBD1, 6 bases matching. The CDR3 here reads CASSLTGMEQYF. The DNA reads TGTGCCAGCAGCCTTACAGGGATGGAGCAGTACTTC.